The 20 T cell receptor beta chains in this list originate from one sample, sequenced in a study of PD-L1 blockade in urothelial cancer. Sequencing was performed with immunoSEQ multiplex PCR; in TCRdb, only in-frame clones are kept and a portion is missing. The sample has tens of thousands of clones; roughly four fifths are singletons. The time point: pretreatment peripheral blood. The sequenced sample was PBMCs, obtained around atezolizumab (anti-PD-L1) treatment. The receptor set was obtained from a man between 60 and 75 years old with urothelial cancer.

This chain connects TRBV19 to TRBJ1-5, with 10 bases fitting TRBD1. The CDR3 loop spans 17 amino acids. Germline trimming cut 9 bases from V and 6 bases from J; bases unmatched to any gene: 17. Germline-derived CDR1 and CDR2 are LNHDA and SQIVND (reference sequence). The CDR3 loop reads CASSGTGAQGWSQPQHF. In DNA, the CDR3 is TGTGCCAGCTCCGGGACAGGGGCGCAGGGTTGGAGTCAGCCCCAGCATTTT.

The rearrangement links TRBV18 to TRBJ1-1; 8 bases align to TRBD1. From germline, CDR1 is KGHSH and CDR2 LQKENI. With V trimmed by 4 bases and J by 4 bases, 5 bases remained unmatched. The CDR3 has 14 amino acids. CDR3 region: CASSQGGTGTEAFF. The CDR3, as DNA: TGTGCCAGCTCACAGGGGGGGACAGGCACTGAAGCTTTCTTT.

This chain joins TRBV6-1 and TRBJ1-6; no reliable D call. This CDR3 is built from 14 residues. The germline CDR1 and CDR2 sequences are MNHNS and SASEGT. V lost 4 bases to trimming and J lost 6 bases, with 10 bases between them. CDR3 residues: CASSGDSTNSPLHF. The CDR3 bases are TGTGCCAGCAGTGGAGATTCTACTAATTCACCCCTCCACTTT.

This clone came up a few times. The chain is built from TRBV5-1 and TRBJ2-3; tentatively, D is TRBD1 (6 bases). The CDR3 is made up of 17 amino acids. CDR1 and CDR2 from the germline V gene are SGHRS and YFSETQ. Trimming stripped 2 bases from V and 4 bases from J, with 20 bases between. CDR3 in DNA: TGCGCCAGCAGCTTCAAATTGGGGGCCGAGGCGGCAGATACGCAGTATTTT. Amino acids: CASSFKLGAEAADTQYF. The full variable domain, with the rest looked up from reference TRBV5-1 and TRBJ2-3, is KAGVTQTPRYLIKTRGQQVTLSCSPISGHRSVSWYQQTPGQGLQFLFEYFSETQRNKGNFPGRFSGRQFSNSRSEMNVSTLELGDSALYLCASSFKLGAEAADTQYFGPGTRLTVL.

The chain joins TRBV7-9 to TRBJ2-7; no clear D gene. From germline, CDR1 is SEHNR and CDR2 FQNEAQ (reference sequence). The CDR3 is 15 amino acids. The germline V and J ends were trimmed by 5 bases and 5 bases, with 19 bases remaining between them. The CDR3 protein is CASSPTVRASHEQYF. CDR3 DNA sequence: TGTGCCAGCAGCCCTACCGTAAGAGCATCCCACGAGCAGTACTTC.

Comment on this clone: In the same sample, other DNA sequences code for this CDR3. The V gene is TRBV27, the J gene TRBJ1-6; D call uncertain. CDR1 is MNHEY, CDR2 SMNVEV, per germline (reference sequence). Trimming removed 4 bases from V and 4 bases from J, with 5 bases in between. The CDR3 is made up of 13 amino acids. CDR3: CASSSTYNSPLHF. The CDR3 DNA reads as TGTGCCAGCAGTTCGACATATAATTCACCCCTCCACTTT.

This chain uses TRBV7-6 with TRBJ1-4, with TRBD1 matching over 8 bases. Germline assignment: CDR1 SGHVS and CDR2 FNYEAQ. V gave up 4 bases and J gave up 8 bases; unmatched junction bases: 9. This CDR3 spans 15 amino acids. Written as DNA, the CDR3 is TGTGCCAGCAGCTCACAGACAGGGGTTGGAGAAAAACTGTTTTTT. Amino acid sequence: CASSSQTGVGEKLFF.

The CDR3 sequence is CASSTGQTLSEQYF. The CDR3 DNA is TGTGCCAGCAGCACGGGACAGACCCTGAGCGAGCAGTACTTC. The J gene is TRBJ2-7, the V gene TRBV7-9; 7 nucleotides agree with TRBD1. V was clipped by 5 bases and J by 6 bases; unmatched bases: 10. The CDR3 has 14 residues. The germline V gene encodes CDR1 SEHNR and CDR2 FQNEAQ (reference sequence). The variable domain in full, completed from reference TRBV7-9 and TRBJ2-7, reads DTGVSQNPRHKITKRGQNVTFRCDPISEHNRLYWYRQTLGQGPEFLTYFQNEAQLEKSRLLSDRFSAERPKGSFSTLEIQRTEQGDSAMYLCASSTGQTLSEQYFGPGTRLTVT.

V gene TRBV18 combines with J gene TRBJ1-3; D might be TRBD1 (5 bases). Between the trimmed V and J ends, which lost 5 bases and 2 bases, there was a span of 16 bases. CDR3 length: 16 amino acids. Germline CDR1 KGHSH, CDR2 LQKENI. CDR3 in DNA: TGTGCCAGCTCATACGACGTAGGGGAGGCTGGAAACACCATATATTTT. Protein product: CASSYDVGEAGNTIYF.

This chain connects TRBV2 to TRBJ2-5; 10 positions agree with TRBD2. The CDR3 length is 16 residues. The junction had 12 bases not matched to a gene; V was cut back by 6 bases and J by 5 bases. Per the germline V gene, CDR1 is SNHLY and CDR2 is FYNNEI. CDR3 protein: CASRLSGGEGWETQYF. The CDR3 DNA sequence: TGTGCCAGCAGGTTAAGCGGGGGGGAAGGTTGGGAGACCCAGTACTTC.

The chain recombines TRBV5-1 with TRBJ1-3; 9 bases match TRBD1. Trimming removed 3 bases from V and 0 bases from J; junction bases left unmatched: 4. The germline gives CDR1 SGHRS, CDR2 YFSETQ. The CDR3 is 16 residues long. The CDR3 region has the DNA TGCGCCAGCAGCTCGGGGACAGGGAACTCTGGAAACACCATATATTTT. Translation: CASSSGTGNSGNTIYF. The full variable domain, completed using reference TRBV5-1 and TRBJ1-3, is KAGVTQTPRYLIKTRGQQVTLSCSPISGHRSVSWYQQTPGQGLQFLFEYFSETQRNKGNFPGRFSGRQFSNSRSEMNVSTLELGDSALYLCASSSGTGNSGNTIYFGEGSWLTVV.

The V gene is TRBV28, the J gene TRBJ1-1; tentative D call: TRBD1 (6 bases). Per the germline V gene, CDR1 is MDHEN and CDR2 is SYDVKM. Trimming cost V 5 bases and J 1 base, with 14 bases left between them. The CDR3 is 15 residues long. DNA of the CDR3: TGTGCCAGCAGTACTCCTACGACAGGGAACACTGAAGCTTTCTTT. Amino acid sequence: CASSTPTTGNTEAFF.

The chain links TRBV6-5 to TRBJ2-5, with D perhaps matching TRBD1 (5 bases). Germline assignment: CDR1 MNHEY and CDR2 SVGAGI. CDR3 length: 15 residues. Trimming left V 0 bases short and J 2 bases short, with 10 bases between. The DNA of the CDR3 is TGTGCCAGCAGTTACTCGAAGGCAGGGCAAGAGACCCAGTACTTC. It codes for CASSYSKAGQETQYF.

This chain connects TRBV27 to TRBJ1-5; the D gene is possibly TRBD1 (5 bases). This CDR3 is 20 amino acids long. Germline V gene sequence: CDR1 MNHEY, CDR2 SMNVEV (reference sequence). The V end was cut by 3 bases, the J end by 1 base, with 25 bases between. As DNA, the CDR3 is TGTGCCAGCAGTTTCTTCCCGGACAAGATGACTTCGGTGAGCAATCAGCCCCAGCATTTT. It translates to CASSFFPDKMTSVSNQPQHF.

The chain joins TRBV2 to TRBJ2-5, with D possibly TRBD2 on 7 matching bases. Germline V CDR1 and CDR2: SNHLY, FYNNEI. Trimming pared 9 bases from V and 5 bases from J, leaving 13 bases between. The CDR3 length is 12 residues. The CDR3 DNA reads TGTGCCAGTGGGGGGGCCCGGGAGACCCAGTACTTC. Translating it yields CASGGARETQYF.

The gene calls are TRBV19 and TRBJ2-3; D might be TRBD2 (6 bases). Per the germline V gene, CDR1 is LNHDA and CDR2 is SQIVND (reference sequence). CDR3 size: 15 residues. The V gene lost 4 bases and the J gene lost 1 base, with 12 bases spanning the gap. The CDR3 nucleotides are TGTGCCAGTAGTACGGCGGGGATACGCACAGATACGCAGTATTTT. Amino acid sequence: CASSTAGIRTDTQYF.

This clone was seen a few times. The chain is built from TRBV5-1 and TRBJ2-1; 9 bases map to TRBD1. Trimming at V came to 0 bases and at J to 9 bases, leaving 4 bases not matched to a gene. Germline values: CDR1 SGHRS, CDR2 YFSETQ. The CDR3 sequence is 14 residues long. The chain's CDR3 is CASSLESTGGEQFF. The CDR3, as DNA: TGCGCCAGCAGCTTGGAATCGACAGGGGGTGAGCAGTTCTTC.

As DNA, the CDR3 is TGCGCCAGCAGCTTGGTCGGGACAGGGGGCGCCGCTGGGGCCAACGTCCTGACTTTC. It codes for CASSLVGTGGAAGANVLTF. The chain has TRBV5-1 and TRBJ2-6; TRBD1 aligns across 12 bases. The CDR3 is 19 residues long. Germline-derived CDR1 and CDR2 are SGHRS and YFSETQ. Germline trimming cut 0 bases from V and 2 bases from J; bases unmatched to any gene: 6.

This clone was counted a single time. This chain uses TRBV6-1 with TRBJ1-2; maybe TRBD1 (6 bases). CDR1 MNHNS and CDR2 SASEGT come from the germline V gene. The CDR3 covers 13 residues. V was shortened by 8 bases and J by 8 bases, with 18 bases between the two germline ends. The DNA for the CDR3 is TGTGCCAGCGCCCTGTCAGGGGCCGGGGGCTACACCTTC. Its protein product is CASALSGAGGYTF.

This sequence joins TRBV28 and TRBJ2-7; TRBD1 is a possible D gene (6 bases). V lost 3 bases to trimming and J lost 0 bases, with 9 bases between them. Looked up from germline, CDR1 is MDHEN and CDR2 is SYDVKM. CDR3 length equals 14 residues. CDR3 nucleotide sequence: TGTGCCAGCAGTTTGTTGGACAGCTCCTACGAGCAGTACTTC. Translated, it gives CASSLLDSSYEQYF.